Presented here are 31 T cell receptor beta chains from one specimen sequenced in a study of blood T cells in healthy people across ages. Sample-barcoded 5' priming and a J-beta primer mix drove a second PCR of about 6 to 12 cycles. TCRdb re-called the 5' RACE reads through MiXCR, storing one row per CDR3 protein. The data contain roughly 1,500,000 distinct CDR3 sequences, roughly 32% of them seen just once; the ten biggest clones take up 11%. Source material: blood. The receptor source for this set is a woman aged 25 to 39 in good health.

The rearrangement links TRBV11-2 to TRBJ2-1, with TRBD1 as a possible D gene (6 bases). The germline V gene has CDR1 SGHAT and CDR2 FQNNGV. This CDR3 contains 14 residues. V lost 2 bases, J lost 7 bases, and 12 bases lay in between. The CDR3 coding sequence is TGTGCCAGCAGCTTATTACGTACAGGGAATGAGCAGTTCTTC. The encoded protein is CASSLLRTGNEQFF.

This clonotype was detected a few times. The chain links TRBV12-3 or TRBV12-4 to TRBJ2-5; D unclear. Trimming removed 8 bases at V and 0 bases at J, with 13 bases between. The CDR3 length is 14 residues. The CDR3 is CASGLGRNQETQYF. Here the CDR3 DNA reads TGTGCCAGCGGGCTAGGACGGAACCAAGAGACCCAGTACTTC.

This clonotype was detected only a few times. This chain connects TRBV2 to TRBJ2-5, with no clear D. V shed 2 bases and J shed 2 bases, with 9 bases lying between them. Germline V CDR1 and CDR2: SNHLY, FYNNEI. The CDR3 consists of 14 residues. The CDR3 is CASSEWRLQETQYF. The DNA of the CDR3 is TGTGCCAGCAGTGAATGGCGGCTTCAAGAGACCCAGTACTTC. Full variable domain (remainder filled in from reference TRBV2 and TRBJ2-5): EPEVTQTPSHQVTQMGQEVILRCVPISNHLYFYWYRQILGQKVEFLVSFYNNEISEKSEIFDDQFSVERPDGSNFTLKIRSTKLEDSAMYFCASSEWRLQETQYFGPGTRLLVL.

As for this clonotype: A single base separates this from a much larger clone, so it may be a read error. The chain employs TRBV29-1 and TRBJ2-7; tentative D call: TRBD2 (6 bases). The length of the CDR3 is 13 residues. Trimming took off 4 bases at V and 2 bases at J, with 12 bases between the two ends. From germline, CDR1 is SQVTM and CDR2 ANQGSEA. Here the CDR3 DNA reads TGCAGCGTTGCGCCGGAGGGTCCCTACGAGCAGTACTTC. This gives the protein CSVAPEGPYEQYF.

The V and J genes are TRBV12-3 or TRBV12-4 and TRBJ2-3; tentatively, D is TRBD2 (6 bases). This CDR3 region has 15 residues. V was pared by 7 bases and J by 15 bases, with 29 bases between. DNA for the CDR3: TGTGCCAGCAACGACGGGGTACTAGCAGAAGATATGCAATATTTT. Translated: CASNDGVLAEDMQYF.

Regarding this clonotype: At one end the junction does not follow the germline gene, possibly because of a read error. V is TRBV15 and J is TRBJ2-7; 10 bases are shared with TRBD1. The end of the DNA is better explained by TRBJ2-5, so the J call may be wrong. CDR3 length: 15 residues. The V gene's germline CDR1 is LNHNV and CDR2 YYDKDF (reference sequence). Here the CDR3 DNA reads TGTGCCACCGGCAGAGTGACAGGGGGCTCCCGGACCCAGTACTTC. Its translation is CATGRVTGGSRTQYF.

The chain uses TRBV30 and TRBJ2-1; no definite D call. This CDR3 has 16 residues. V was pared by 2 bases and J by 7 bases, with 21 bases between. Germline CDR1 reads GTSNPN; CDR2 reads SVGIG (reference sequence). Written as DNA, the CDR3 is TGTGCCTGGAGTAAGGGCCCAATCGAAACCCGTAATGAGCAGTTCTTC. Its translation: CAWSKGPIETRNEQFF.

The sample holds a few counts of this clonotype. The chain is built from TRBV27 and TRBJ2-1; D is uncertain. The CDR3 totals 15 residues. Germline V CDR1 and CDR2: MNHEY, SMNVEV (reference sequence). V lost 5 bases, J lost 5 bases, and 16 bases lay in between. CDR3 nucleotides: TGTGCCAGCAGTCCAGGATTCCGATTGGACAATGAGCAGTTCTTC. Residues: CASSPGFRLDNEQFF.

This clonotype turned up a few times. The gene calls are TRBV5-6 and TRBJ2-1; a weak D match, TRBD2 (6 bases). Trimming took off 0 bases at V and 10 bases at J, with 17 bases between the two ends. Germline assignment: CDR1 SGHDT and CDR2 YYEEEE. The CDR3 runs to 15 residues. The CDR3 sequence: CASSLVEGTVEEQFF. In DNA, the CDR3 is TGTGCCAGCAGCTTGGTGGAGGGAACGGTAGAGGAGCAGTTCTTC.

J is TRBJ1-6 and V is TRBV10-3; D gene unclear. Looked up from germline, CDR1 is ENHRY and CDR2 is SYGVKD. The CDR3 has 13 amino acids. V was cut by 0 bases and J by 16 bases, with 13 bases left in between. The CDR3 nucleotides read TGTGCCATCAGTGAGTCGATTATTCGGGAACTCCACTTT. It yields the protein CAISESIIRELHF.

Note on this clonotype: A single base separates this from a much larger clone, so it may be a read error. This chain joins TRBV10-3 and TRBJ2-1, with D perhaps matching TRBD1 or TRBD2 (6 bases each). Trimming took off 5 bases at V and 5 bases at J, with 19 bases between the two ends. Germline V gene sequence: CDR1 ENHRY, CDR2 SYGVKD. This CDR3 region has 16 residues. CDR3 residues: CAISPPSRGANNEQFF. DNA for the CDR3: TGTGCCATCAGTCCTCCCTCTAGGGGGGCCAACAATGAGCAGTTCTTC.

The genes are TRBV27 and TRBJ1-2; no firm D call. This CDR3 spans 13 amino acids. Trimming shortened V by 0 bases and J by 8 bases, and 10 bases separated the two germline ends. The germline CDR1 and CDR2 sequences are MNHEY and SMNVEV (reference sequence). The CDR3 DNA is TGTGCCAGCAGTTTATCTCTAGGATTAGGCTACACCTTC. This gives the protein CASSLSLGLGYTF.

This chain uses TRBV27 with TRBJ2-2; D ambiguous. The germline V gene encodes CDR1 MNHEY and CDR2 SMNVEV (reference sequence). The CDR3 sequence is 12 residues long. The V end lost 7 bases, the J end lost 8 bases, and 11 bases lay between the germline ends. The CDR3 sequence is CASKGLIGELFF. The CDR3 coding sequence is TGTGCCAGCAAGGGTTTAATAGGGGAGCTGTTTTTT.

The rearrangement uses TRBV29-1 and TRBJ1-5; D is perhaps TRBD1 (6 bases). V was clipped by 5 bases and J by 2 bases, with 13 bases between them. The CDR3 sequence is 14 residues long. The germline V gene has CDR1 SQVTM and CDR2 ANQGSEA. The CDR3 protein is CSVREGGGNQPQHF. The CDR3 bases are TGCAGCGTTAGGGAGGGGGGAGGCAATCAGCCCCAGCATTTT. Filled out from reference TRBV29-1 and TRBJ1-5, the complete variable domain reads SAVISQKPSRDICQRGTSLTIQCQVDSQVTMMFWYRQQPGQSLTLIATANQGSEATYESGFVIDKFPISRPNLTFSTLTVSNMSPEDSSIYLCSVREGGGNQPQHFGDGTRLSIL.

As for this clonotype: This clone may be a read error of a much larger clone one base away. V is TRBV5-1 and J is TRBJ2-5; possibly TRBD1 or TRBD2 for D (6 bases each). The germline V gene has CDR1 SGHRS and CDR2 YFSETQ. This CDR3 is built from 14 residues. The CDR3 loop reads CASSTDGGLYEQNF. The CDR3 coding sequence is TGCGCCAGCAGCACAGACGGGGGCCTTTACGAGCAGAACTTC.

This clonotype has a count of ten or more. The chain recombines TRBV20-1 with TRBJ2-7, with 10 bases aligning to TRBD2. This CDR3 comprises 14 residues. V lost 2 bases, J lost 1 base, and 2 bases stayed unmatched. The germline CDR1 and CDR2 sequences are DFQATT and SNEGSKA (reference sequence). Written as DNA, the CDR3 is TGCAGTGCTAGATCAGCGGGGGGGTCCTACGAGCAGTACTTC. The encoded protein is CSARSAGGSYEQYF.

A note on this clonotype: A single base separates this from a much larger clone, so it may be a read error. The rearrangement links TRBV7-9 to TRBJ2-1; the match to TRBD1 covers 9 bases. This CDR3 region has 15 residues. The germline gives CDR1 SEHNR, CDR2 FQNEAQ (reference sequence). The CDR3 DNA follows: TGTGCCAGCAGCCCGTGGACAGGGGTGACGAATGGGCAGTTCTTC. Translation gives CASSPWTGVTNGQFF.

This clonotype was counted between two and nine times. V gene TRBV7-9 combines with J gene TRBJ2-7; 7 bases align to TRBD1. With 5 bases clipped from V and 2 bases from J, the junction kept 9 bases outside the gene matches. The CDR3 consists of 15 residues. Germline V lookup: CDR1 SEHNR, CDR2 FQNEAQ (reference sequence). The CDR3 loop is CASSPDRDSPYEQYF. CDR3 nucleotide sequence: TGTGCCAGCAGCCCCGACCGGGACAGCCCCTACGAGCAGTACTTC.

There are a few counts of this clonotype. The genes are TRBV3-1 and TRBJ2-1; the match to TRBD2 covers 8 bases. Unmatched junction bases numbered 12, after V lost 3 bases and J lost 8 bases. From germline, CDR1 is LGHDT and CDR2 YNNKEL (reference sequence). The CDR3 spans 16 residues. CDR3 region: CASSQAVAGTWDEQFF. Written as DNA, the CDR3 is TGTGCCAGCAGCCAGGCGGTAGCGGGGACCTGGGATGAGCAGTTCTTC.

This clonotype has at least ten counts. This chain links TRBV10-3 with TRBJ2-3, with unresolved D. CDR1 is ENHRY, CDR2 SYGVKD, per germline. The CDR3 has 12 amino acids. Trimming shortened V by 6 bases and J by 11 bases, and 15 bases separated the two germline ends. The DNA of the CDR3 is TGTGCCATCAGCCCCGACCTCCTTCGGCAGTATTTT. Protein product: CAISPDLLRQYF.

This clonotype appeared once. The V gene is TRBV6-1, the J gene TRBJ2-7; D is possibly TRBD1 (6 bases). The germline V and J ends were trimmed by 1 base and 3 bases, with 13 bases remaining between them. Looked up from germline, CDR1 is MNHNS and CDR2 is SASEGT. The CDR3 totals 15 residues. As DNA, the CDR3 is TGTGCCAGCAGTGAAGGCAACGGACAGCTCTACGAGCAGTACTTC. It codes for CASSEGNGQLYEQYF.

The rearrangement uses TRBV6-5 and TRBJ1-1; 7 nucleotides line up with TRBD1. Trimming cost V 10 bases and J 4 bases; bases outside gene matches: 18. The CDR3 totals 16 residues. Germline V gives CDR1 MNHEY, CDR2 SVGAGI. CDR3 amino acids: CATESQGGGDGTEAFF. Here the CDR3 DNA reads TGTGCCACCGAATCCCAAGGAGGGGGCGATGGCACTGAAGCTTTCTTT.

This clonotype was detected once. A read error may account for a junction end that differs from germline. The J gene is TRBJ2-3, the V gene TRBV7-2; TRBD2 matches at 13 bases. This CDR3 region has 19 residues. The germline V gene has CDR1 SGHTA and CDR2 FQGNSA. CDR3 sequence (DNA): TGTGCCAACAGCTCCTCACTAGCGGGAGGGCCGCTGTTTACAGATACGCAGTATTTT. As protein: CANSSSLAGGPLFTDTQYF.

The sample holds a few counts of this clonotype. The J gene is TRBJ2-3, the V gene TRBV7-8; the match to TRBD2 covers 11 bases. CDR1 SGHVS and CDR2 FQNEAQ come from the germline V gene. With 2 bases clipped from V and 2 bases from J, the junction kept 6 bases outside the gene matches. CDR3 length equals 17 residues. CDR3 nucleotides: TGTGCCAGCAGCTTAAAACTAGCGGGAGAGCTCACAGATACGCAGTATTTT. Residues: CASSLKLAGELTDTQYF.

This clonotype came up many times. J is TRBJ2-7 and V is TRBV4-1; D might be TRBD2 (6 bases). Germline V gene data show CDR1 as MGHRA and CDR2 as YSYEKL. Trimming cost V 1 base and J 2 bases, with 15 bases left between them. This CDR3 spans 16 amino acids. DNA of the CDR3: TGCGCCAGCAGCCAAGTTCCGGGGGAGAACCCCTACGAGCAGTACTTC. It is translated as CASSQVPGENPYEQYF.

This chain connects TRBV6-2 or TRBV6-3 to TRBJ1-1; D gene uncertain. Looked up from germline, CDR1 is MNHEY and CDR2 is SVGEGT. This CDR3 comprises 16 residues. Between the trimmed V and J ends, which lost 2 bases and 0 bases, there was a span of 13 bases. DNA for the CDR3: TGTGCCAGCAGTTACCAAGACCTCAGATTGAACACTGAAGCTTTCTTT. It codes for CASSYQDLRLNTEAFF.

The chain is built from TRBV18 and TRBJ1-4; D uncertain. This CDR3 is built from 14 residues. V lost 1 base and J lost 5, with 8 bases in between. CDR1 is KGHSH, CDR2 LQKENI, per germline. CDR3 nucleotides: TGTGCCAGCTCACCACTCGGAGCCAATGAAAAACTGTTTTTT. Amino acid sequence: CASSPLGANEKLFF.

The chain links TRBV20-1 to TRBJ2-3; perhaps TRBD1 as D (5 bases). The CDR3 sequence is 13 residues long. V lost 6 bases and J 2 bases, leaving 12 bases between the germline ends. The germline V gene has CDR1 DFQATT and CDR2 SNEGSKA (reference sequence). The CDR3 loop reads CSAPDMVTDTQYF. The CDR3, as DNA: TGCAGTGCCCCGGACATGGTCACAGATACGCAGTATTTT.

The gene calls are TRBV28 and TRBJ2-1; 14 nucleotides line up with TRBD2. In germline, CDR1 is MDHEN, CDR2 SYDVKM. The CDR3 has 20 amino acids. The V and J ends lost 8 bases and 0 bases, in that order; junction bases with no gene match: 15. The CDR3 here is CASLPFSGLAGVSSYNEQFF. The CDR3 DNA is TGTGCCAGCCTACCCTTCTCGGGACTAGCGGGAGTTAGCTCCTACAATGAGCAGTTCTTC.

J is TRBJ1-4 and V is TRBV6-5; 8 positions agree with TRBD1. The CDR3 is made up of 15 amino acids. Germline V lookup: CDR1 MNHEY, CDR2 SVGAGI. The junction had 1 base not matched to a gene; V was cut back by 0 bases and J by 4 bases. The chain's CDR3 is CASSYSTGGNEKLFF. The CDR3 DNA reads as TGTGCCAGCAGTTACTCCACAGGGGGTAATGAAAAACTGTTTTTT.

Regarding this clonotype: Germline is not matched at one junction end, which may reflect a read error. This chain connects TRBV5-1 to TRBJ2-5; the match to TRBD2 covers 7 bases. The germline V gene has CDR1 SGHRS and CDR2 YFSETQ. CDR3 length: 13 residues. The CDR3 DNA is TGCGCCGGCAGCTTGGGGGGGGAAGAGACCCAGTACTTC. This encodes CAGSLGGEETQYF.